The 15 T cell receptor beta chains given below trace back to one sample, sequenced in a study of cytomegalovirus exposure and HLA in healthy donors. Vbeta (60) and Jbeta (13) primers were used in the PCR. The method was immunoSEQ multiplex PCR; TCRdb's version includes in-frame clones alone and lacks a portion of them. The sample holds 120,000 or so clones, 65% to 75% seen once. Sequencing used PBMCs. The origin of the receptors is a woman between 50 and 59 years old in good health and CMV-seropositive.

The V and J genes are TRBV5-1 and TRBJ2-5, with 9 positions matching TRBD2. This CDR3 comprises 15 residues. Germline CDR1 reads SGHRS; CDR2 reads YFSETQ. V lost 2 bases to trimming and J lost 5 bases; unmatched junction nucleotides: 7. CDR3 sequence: CASSFRGGVEETQYF. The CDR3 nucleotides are TGCGCCAGCAGCTTTCGCGGGGGGGTCGAGGAGACCCAGTACTTC.

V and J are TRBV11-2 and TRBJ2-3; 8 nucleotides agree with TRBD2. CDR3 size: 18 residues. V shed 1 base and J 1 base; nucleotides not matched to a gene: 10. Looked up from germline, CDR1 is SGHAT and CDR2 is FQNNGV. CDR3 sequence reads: CASSLGIRGGRGTDTQYF. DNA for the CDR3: TGTGCCAGCAGCTTAGGTATACGGGGGGGCCGGGGCACAGATACGCAGTATTTT.

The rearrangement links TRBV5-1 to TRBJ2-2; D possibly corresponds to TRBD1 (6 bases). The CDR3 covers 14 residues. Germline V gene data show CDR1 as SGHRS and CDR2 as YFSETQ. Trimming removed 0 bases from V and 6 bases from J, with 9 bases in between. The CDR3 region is CASSLEQGAGELFF. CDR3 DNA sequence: TGCGCCAGCAGCTTGGAACAGGGTGCCGGGGAGCTGTTTTTT. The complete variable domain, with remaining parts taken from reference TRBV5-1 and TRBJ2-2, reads KAGVTQTPRYLIKTRGQQVTLSCSPISGHRSVSWYQQTPGQGLQFLFEYFSETQRNKGNFPGRFSGRQFSNSRSEMNVSTLELGDSALYLCASSLEQGAGELFFGEGSRLTVL.

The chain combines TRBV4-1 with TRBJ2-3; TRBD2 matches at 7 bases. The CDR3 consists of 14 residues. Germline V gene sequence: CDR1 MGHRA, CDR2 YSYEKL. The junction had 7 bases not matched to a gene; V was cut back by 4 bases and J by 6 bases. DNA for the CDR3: TGCGCCAGCAGCCCTAGGGAAGCGGGGGATACGCAGTATTTT. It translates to CASSPREAGDTQYF.

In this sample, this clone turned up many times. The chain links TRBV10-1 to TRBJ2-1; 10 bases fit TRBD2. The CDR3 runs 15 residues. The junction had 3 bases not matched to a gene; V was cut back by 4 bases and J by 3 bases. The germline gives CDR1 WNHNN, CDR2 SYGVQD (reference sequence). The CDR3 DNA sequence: TGCGCCAGCAGTGCGATAGCGGGGGGCTACAATGAGCAGTTCTTC. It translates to CASSAIAGGYNEQFF.

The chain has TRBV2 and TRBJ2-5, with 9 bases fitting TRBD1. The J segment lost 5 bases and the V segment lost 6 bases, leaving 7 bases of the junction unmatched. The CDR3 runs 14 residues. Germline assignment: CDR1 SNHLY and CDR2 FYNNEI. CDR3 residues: CASSPDRGRETQYF. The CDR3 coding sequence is TGTGCCAGCAGCCCGGACAGGGGACGTGAGACCCAGTACTTC.

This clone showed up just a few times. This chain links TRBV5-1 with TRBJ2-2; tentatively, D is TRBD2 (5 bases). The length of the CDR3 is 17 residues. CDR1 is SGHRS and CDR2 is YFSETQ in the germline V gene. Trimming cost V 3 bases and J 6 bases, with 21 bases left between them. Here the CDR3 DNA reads TGCGCCAGCAGCTCCGGATACAAAATAGGGCGGGCCGGGGAGCTGTTTTTT. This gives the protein CASSSGYKIGRAGELFF.

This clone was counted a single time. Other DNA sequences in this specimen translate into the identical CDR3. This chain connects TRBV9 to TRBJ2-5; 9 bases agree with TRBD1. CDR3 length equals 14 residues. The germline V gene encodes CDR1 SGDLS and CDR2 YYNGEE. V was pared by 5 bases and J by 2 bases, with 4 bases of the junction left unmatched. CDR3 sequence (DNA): TGTGCCAGCAGTTTGGGACAGGGACAAGAGACCCAGTACTTC. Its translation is CASSLGQGQETQYF.

The DNA for the CDR3 is TGCGCCAGCAGCCAAGGGCCCACGGGAAATCAGCCCCAGCATTTT. Protein product: CASSQGPTGNQPQHF. The rearrangement joins TRBV4-1 to TRBJ1-5, with D hard to call. This CDR3 comprises 15 residues. V was trimmed by 1 base and J by 4 bases, leaving 11 bases between them. The germline V gene encodes CDR1 MGHRA and CDR2 YSYEKL.

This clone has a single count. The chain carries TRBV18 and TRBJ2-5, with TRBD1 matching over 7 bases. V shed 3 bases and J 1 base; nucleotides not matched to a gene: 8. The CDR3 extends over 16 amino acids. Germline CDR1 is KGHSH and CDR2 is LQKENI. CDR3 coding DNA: TGTGCCAGCTCACCCAGGGGGAGAGGGGCCCAAGAGACCCAGTACTTC. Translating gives CASSPRGRGAQETQYF.

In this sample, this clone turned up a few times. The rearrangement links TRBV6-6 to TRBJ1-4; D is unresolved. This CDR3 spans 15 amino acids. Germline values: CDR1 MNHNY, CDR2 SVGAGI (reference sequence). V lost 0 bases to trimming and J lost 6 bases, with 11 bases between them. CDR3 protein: CASSYSRGLDEKLFF. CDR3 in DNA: TGTGCCAGCAGTTACTCGAGAGGACTAGATGAAAAACTGTTTTTT.

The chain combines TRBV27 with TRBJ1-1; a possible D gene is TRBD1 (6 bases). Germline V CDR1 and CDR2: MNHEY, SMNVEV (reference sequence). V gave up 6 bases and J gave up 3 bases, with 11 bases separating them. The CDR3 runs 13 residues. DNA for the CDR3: TGTGCCAGCAGCTCTAACAGGGACACTGAAGCTTTCTTT. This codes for CASSSNRDTEAFF.

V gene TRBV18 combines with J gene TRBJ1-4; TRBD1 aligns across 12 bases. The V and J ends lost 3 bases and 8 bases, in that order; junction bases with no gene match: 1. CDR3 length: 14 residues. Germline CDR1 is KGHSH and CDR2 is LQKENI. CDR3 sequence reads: CASSPGTGGEKLFF. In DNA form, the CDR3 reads TGTGCCAGCTCACCGGGGACAGGGGGCGAAAAACTGTTTTTT.

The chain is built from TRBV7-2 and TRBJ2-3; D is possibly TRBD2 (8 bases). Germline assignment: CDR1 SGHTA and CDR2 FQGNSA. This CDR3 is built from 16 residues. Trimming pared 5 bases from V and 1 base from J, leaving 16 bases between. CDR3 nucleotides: TGTGCCAGCAGCCCCGGGAGGGGGCTAGGCACAGATACGCAGTATTTT. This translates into CASSPGRGLGTDTQYF.

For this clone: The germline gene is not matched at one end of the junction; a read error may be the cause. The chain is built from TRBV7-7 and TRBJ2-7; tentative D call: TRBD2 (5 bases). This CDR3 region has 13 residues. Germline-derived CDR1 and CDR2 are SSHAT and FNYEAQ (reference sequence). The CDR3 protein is CASSSIRGSEQYF. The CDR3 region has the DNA TGTGCTAGCAGCTCCATCCGGGGTTCCGAGCAGTACTTC.